Shown below are 24 T cell receptor beta chains from a single sample sequenced in a study of cytomegalovirus exposure and HLA in healthy donors (dated by TCRdb to about 2017). The library was made by the immunoSEQ multiplex PCR assay. For the multiplex PCR, a mixture combining 60 forward primers for TCR Vbeta segments and 13 reverse primers for TCR Jbeta segments was used. TCRdb holds this immuneACCESS table with in-frame rearrangements only. Some clones are missing; in checked studies, unresolved V genes explain under half, and the rest has no known cause. The sample table on file contains around 76,000 clones. Jointly, the top ten make up under 0.9% of the sample. The sample consisted of PBMCs. The origin of the receptors is a boy younger than 18 in good health and CMV-seronegative.

The chain is built from TRBV19 and TRBJ1-1; D gene ambiguous. Trimming left V 6 bases short and J 1 base short, with 12 bases between. CDR1 and CDR2 (germline): LNHDA, SQIVND (reference sequence). CDR3 length: 14 amino acids. CDR3 in amino acids: CASRILAGNTEAFF. DNA of the CDR3: TGTGCCAGTAGGATTCTGGCGGGGAACACTGAAGCTTTCTTT.

V is TRBV4-3 and J is TRBJ1-2, with D possibly TRBD1 on 6 matching bases. V was shortened by 4 bases and J by 2 bases, with 14 bases between the two germline ends. The CDR3 runs to 15 residues. The germline V gene encodes CDR1 LGHNA and CDR2 YSLEER. Written as DNA, the CDR3 is TGCGCCAGCAGCCCGTATAAGGGGGGGAACTATGGCTACACCTTC. Translated: CASSPYKGGNYGYTF.

V is TRBV9 and J is TRBJ1-2, with TRBD1 identical over 7 bases. The J segment lost 5 bases and the V segment lost 0 bases, leaving 13 bases of the junction unmatched. Germline CDR1 is SGDLS and CDR2 is YYNGEE. The CDR3 is made up of 17 amino acids. Here the CDR3 reads CASSVDSGTVPGYGYTF. CDR3 DNA: TGTGCCAGCAGCGTAGACTCAGGGACAGTCCCAGGGTATGGCTACACCTTC.

CDR3 residues: CASSLGRGYNEQFF. CDR3 nucleotide sequence: TGTGCCAGCAGCTTGGGTCGGGGCTACAATGAGCAGTTCTTC. The V gene is TRBV5-4, the J gene TRBJ2-1, with D maybe TRBD2 (5 bases). The germline gives CDR1 SGHNT, CDR2 YYREEE (reference sequence). V lost 0 bases and J 3 bases, leaving 7 bases between the germline ends. This CDR3 spans 14 amino acids.

J is TRBJ2-3 and V is TRBV7-3, with TRBD2 as a possible D gene (6 bases). V was cut by 5 bases and J by 0 bases, with 12 bases left in between. This CDR3 is built from 15 residues. Germline loops: CDR1 SGHTA, CDR2 FQGTGA. The chain's CDR3 is CASSPGTYSTDTQYF. The CDR3 coding sequence is TGTGCCAGCAGCCCCGGGACTTACAGCACAGATACGCAGTATTTT.

V is TRBV7-8 and J is TRBJ2-7; TRBD1 is a possible D gene (5 bases). The CDR3 contains 11 residues. V was pared by 6 bases and J by 7 bases, with 10 bases between. Germline CDR1 and CDR2: SGHVS and FQNEAQ. Written as DNA, the CDR3 is TGTGCCAGCAGGGGGCTAGGGGAGCAGTACTTC. This gives the protein CASRGLGEQYF.

V usage is TRBV5-8 and J usage is TRBJ2-1; a weak D match, TRBD2 (6 bases). Trimming left V 3 bases short and J 0 bases short, with 19 bases between. The CDR3 consists of 18 residues. Germline V gives CDR1 SGHTS, CDR2 YDEGEE. CDR3 residues: CASSSPPGTYHSYNEQFF. The CDR3 DNA follows: TGTGCCAGCAGCTCTCCACCCGGGACTTACCACTCCTACAATGAGCAGTTCTTC.

CDR3 DNA: TGTGCCAGCAGCGCCGGGACTAGCTACAATGAGCAGTTCTTC. Its protein product is CASSAGTSYNEQFF. The J gene is TRBJ2-1, the V gene TRBV7-9; 8 bases line up with TRBD2. The ends lost 5 bases at V and 3 bases at J; junction bases unmatched: 3. This CDR3 spans 14 amino acids. Germline V gene lookup returns CDR1 SEHNR and CDR2 FQNEAQ (reference sequence).

This chain connects TRBV5-8 to TRBJ1-2, with D maybe TRBD1 (5 bases). Germline V gives CDR1 SGHTS, CDR2 YDEGEE. Between the trimmed V and J ends, which lost 3 bases and 7 bases, there was a span of 13 bases. The CDR3 has 13 amino acids. CDR3: CASSSDQGFGYTF. The CDR3 DNA sequence: TGTGCCAGCAGCTCCGATCAGGGATTTGGCTACACCTTC. Drawing the rest from reference TRBV5-8 and TRBJ1-2, the complete variable domain is EAGVTQSPTHLIKTRGQQATLRCSPISGHTSVYWYQQALGLGLQFLLWYDEGEERNRGNFPPRFSGRQFPNYSSELNVNALELEDSALYLCASSSDQGFGYTFGSGTRLTVV.

With respect to this clone: One junction end disagrees with the germline gene, perhaps due to a read error. The chain combines TRBV29-1 with TRBJ1-1; no definite D call. Germline values: CDR1 SQVTM, CDR2 ANQGSEA. CDR3 length: 10 residues. The CDR3 region is CRVAHTEAFF. CDR3 nucleotides: TGCAGAGTTGCCCATACTGAAGCTTTCTTT.

The CDR3 protein is CASSPKQETQYF. CDR3 sequence (DNA): TGTGCCAGCTCACCCAAACAAGAGACCCAGTACTTC. The chain recombines TRBV18 with TRBJ2-5; D uncertain. This CDR3 region has 12 residues. In germline, CDR1 is KGHSH, CDR2 LQKENI. Trimming pared 3 bases from V and 2 bases from J, leaving 4 bases between.

As to this clone: Compared with germline, one end of the junction differs, possibly owing to a read error. The rearrangement links TRBV29-1 to TRBJ1-1; a weak D match, TRBD1 (6 bases). The CDR3 totals 12 residues. Germline CDR1 and CDR2: SQVTM and ANQGSEA. CDR3 bases: TGCAGCGTTGGGGGGCCCCGGATTCCTTCTCTCTTT. This codes for CSVGGPRIPSLF.

The V and J genes are TRBV18 and TRBJ2-7; D may be TRBD1 (5 bases). The germline gives CDR1 KGHSH, CDR2 LQKENI. V was trimmed by 4 bases and J by 2 bases, leaving 15 bases between them. The CDR3 extends over 15 amino acids. The CDR3 loop is CASSHSRQGPYEQYF. CDR3 coding DNA: TGTGCCAGCTCACATTCAAGGCAGGGCCCCTACGAGCAGTACTTC.

V gene TRBV19 combines with J gene TRBJ1-1; 7 positions agree with TRBD1. CDR1 is LNHDA, CDR2 SQIVND, per germline (reference sequence). Trimming took 3 bases from V and 0 from J; bases not matched to a gene: 1. The CDR3 contains 14 residues. The CDR3 reads CASSMGQMNTEAFF. The DNA for the CDR3 is TGTGCCAGTAGTATGGGACAGATGAACACTGAAGCTTTCTTT.

V gene TRBV30 combines with J gene TRBJ1-1, with D possibly matching TRBD1 (5 bases). The germline V gene encodes CDR1 GTSNPN and CDR2 SVGIG (reference sequence). The CDR3 runs 14 residues. V was pared by 0 bases and J by 5 bases, with 13 bases between. The CDR3 nucleotides read TGTGCCTGGAGTGTACTCGGGGGGGAAACTGAAGCTTTCTTT. This sequence encodes CAWSVLGGETEAFF. The full variable domain, its missing parts supplied by reference TRBV30 and TRBJ1-1, is SQTIHQWPATLVQPVGSPLSLECTVEGTSNPNLYWYRQAAGRGLQLLFYSVGIGQISSEVPQNLSASRPQDRQFILSSKKLLLSDSGFYLCAWSVLGGETEAFFGQGTRLTVV.

The chain joins TRBV4-1 to TRBJ2-7, with 10 nucleotides matching TRBD1. This CDR3 spans 15 amino acids. The junction had 6 bases not matched to a gene; V was cut back by 4 bases and J by 3 bases. Germline V gene data show CDR1 as MGHRA and CDR2 as YSYEKL. CDR3 DNA: TGCGCCAGCAGCCTGGGGACAGGGGCTCACTACGAGCAGTACTTC. It encodes CASSLGTGAHYEQYF.

The gene calls are TRBV5-6 and TRBJ2-2; D gene ambiguous. The CDR3 extends over 13 amino acids. CDR1 and CDR2 (germline): SGHDT, YYEEEE. Trimming removed 4 bases at V and 2 bases at J, with 6 bases between. CDR3 DNA: TGTGCCAGCAGCCCAGTAAACACCGGGGAGCTGTTTTTT. It yields the protein CASSPVNTGELFF.

The CDR3 is CASSQGGSRSGANVLTF. Here the CDR3 DNA reads TGCGCCAGCAGCCAGGGGGGTTCTAGATCTGGGGCCAACGTCCTGACTTTC. V is TRBV4-3 and J is TRBJ2-6, with TRBD2 as a possible D gene (6 bases). This CDR3 region has 17 residues. V dropped 3 bases and J dropped 1 base, with 13 bases sitting between them. Germline V gene data show CDR1 as LGHNA and CDR2 as YSLEER.

This rearrangement joins TRBV25-1 to TRBJ2-2; tentative D call: TRBD2 (8 bases). Germline V gene sequence: CDR1 MGHDK, CDR2 SYGVNS. CDR3 length: 16 residues. Trimming shortened V by 2 bases and J by 5 bases, and 15 bases separated the two germline ends. The CDR3 loop is CASSERTGGGTGELFF. The CDR3, as DNA: TGTGCCAGCAGTGAACGGACAGGCGGGGGGACCGGGGAGCTGTTTTTT. The variable domain in full, completed from reference TRBV25-1 and TRBJ2-2, reads EADIYQTPRYLVIGTGKKITLECSQTMGHDKMYWYQQDPGMELHLIHYSYGVNSTEKGDLSSESTVSRIRTEHFPLTLESARPSHTSQYLCASSERTGGGTGELFFGEGSRLTVL.

This chain joins TRBV12-5 and TRBJ2-5, with 7 bases that match TRBD1. The CDR3 contains 15 residues. Germline CDR1 and CDR2: LGHNT and FRNRAP. J was trimmed by 4 bases and V by 6 bases; bases with no gene match: 11. CDR3 coding DNA: TGTGCTAGTGGAGCAGGACAGGTGGCACCAGAGACCCAGTACTTC. This sequence encodes CASGAGQVAPETQYF.

CDR3 in amino acids: CAWSQTVNYGYTF. The CDR3 coding sequence is TGTGCCTGGAGTCAGACAGTGAACTATGGCTACACCTTC. The chain recombines TRBV30 with TRBJ1-2, with TRBD1 as a possible D gene (5 bases). The V gene's germline CDR1 is GTSNPN and CDR2 SVGIG (reference sequence). The ends were cut back, 2 bases at V and 2 bases at J, with 9 bases in the middle. The CDR3 sequence is 13 residues long. The full variable domain, completed using reference TRBV30 and TRBJ1-2, is SQTIHQWPATLVQPVGSPLSLECTVEGTSNPNLYWYRQAAGRGLQLLFYSVGIGQISSEVPQNLSASRPQDRQFILSSKKLLLSDSGFYLCAWSQTVNYGYTFGSGTRLTVV.

The chain recombines TRBV14 with TRBJ2-7; D unresolved. This CDR3 spans 13 amino acids. Between the trimmed V and J ends, which lost 4 bases and 4 bases, there was a span of 11 bases. Germline CDR1 and CDR2: SGHDN and FVKESK. CDR3 nucleotides: TGTGCCAGCAGCCCATACGGCGGTTACGAGCAGTACTTC. It encodes CASSPYGGYEQYF.

This rearrangement joins TRBV6-1 to TRBJ1-3; D is uncertain. The CDR3 length is 13 residues. Germline CDR1 and CDR2: MNHNS and SASEGT. V was trimmed by 6 bases and J by 4 bases, leaving 10 bases between them. CDR3: CASRASGGNTIYF. The DNA of the CDR3 is TGTGCCAGCAGAGCCTCGGGGGGAAACACCATATATTTT.

As concerns this clone: Relative to the germline gene, one junction end is altered; a read error may explain this. The chain has TRBV9 and TRBJ2-5; D call uncertain. CDR3 size: 15 residues. Germline V CDR1 and CDR2: SGDLS, YYNGEE. In nucleotides, the CDR3 is TGTGCCAGCAGCGCGAGGATTCAGTACCAAGAGAACCAGTACTTC. The encoded protein is CASSARIQYQENQYF.